This T cell receptor beta chain was identified in a study of blood T cell repertoires in COVID-19. Study-level information: T cells, B-cell-depleted T cells, or PBMCs provided the cDNA or gDNA that served as material.

As processed by the authors: Cell counts per sample came from amplifying reference gene primers. Some clones are missing from TCRdb's copy, which holds only in-frame ones; the method was immunoSEQ multiplex PCR. The V and J calls and clone size are taken from that table; D and trimming were inferred from the DNA. The sample has 410,000 or so clones, approximately 91% seen once. Sequencing was performed on peripheral blood. This TCR came from a woman aged 40 to 55 with COVID-19, enrolled during active disease.

The CDR3 DNA is TGTGCCACCAGCAGAGATTCAGTGTCTAGCGGGGTTAATGAGCAGTTCTTC. This translates into CATSRDSVSSGVNEQFF. This chain connects TRBV15 to TRBJ2-1; 9 bases map to TRBD2. Trimming at V came to 0 bases and at J to 7 bases, leaving 10 bases not matched to a gene. CDR1 LNHNV and CDR2 YYDKDF come from the germline V gene (reference sequence). The CDR3 is 17 residues long. Full variable domain (rest looked up from reference TRBV15 and TRBJ2-1): DAMVIQNPRYQVTQFGKPVTLSCSQTLNHNVMYWYQQKSSQAPKLLFHYYDKDFNNEADTPDNFQSRRPNTSFCFLDIRSPGLGDTAMYLCATSRDSVSSGVNEQFFGPGTRLTVL.